This T cell receptor (beta chain) was found in a study of T cells in Graves' hyperthyroidism and ophthalmopathy. Study results and limitations: Before onset, by a median of about six months, the model predicted ophthalmopathy.

Subjects with ophthalmopathy showed a Clinical Activity Score no lower than 3, a NOSPECS grade no lower than 4, and a duration shorter than 3 months. This clonotype showed up just a few times. Its antigen is unknown. The CDR3 has 13 amino acids. The V end was cut by 11 bases, the J end by 0 bases, with 11 bases between. Per germline, CDR1 MDHEN and CDR2 SYDVKM. What was amplified from RNA transcripts were TCR beta CDR3 regions. Using the HTBI primer set, a first-round RT-PCR was run on the TCR CDR3. MiXCR was run by TCRdb on the multiplex PCR reads, yielding one entry per CDR3 protein. The sample holds roughly 500,000 distinct CDR3 sequences; 15% to 20% are singletons and the top ten take approximately 32%.

The chain employs TRBV28 and TRBJ1-3; D is possibly TRBD1 (5 bases). This receptor was obtained from a woman younger than 45 with Graves' ophthalmopathy. Sequenced material: blood. The CDR3 loop is CAVQDTSGNTIYF. For the CDR3, the DNA is TGTGCCGTACAGGATACCTCTGGAAACACCATATATTTT. Variable domain in full (rest from reference TRBV28 and TRBJ1-3): DVKVTQSSRYLVKRTGEKVFLECVQDMDHENMFWYRQDPGLGLRLIYFSYDVKMKEKGDIPEGYSVSREKKERFSLILESASTNQTSMYLCAVQDTSGNTIYFGEGSWLTVV.